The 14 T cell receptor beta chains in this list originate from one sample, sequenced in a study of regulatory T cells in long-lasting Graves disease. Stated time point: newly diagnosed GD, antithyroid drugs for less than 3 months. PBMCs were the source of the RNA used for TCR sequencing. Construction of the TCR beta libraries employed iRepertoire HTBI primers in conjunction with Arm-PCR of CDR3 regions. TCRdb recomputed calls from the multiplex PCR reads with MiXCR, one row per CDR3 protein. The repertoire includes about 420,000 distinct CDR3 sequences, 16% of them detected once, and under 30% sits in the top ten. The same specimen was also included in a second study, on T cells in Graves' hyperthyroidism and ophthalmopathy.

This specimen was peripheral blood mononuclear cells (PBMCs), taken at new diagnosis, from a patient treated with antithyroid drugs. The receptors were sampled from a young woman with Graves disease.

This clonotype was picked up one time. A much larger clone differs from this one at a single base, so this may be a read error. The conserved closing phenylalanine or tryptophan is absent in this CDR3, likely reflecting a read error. The chain's CDR3 is CASSNSGDSLEGIQYS. CDR3 DNA: TGTGCCAGCAGTAACTCGGGGGACAGCTTGGAAGGCATTCAGTACTCC. This chain joins TRBV6-1 and TRBJ2-4, with D possibly being TRBD1 (7 bases). The CDR3 is 16 amino acids. V was pared by 5 bases and J by 9 bases, with 23 bases between. Germline V gene sequence: CDR1 MNHNS, CDR2 SASEGT.

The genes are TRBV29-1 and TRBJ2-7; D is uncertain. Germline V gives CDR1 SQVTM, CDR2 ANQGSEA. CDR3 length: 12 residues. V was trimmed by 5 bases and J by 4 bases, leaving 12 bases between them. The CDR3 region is CSVQTLSYEQYF. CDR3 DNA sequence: TGCAGCGTTCAGACTCTATCATACGAGCAGTACTTC.

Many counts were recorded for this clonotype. The CDR3 sequence: CSASGRQGAHGWTQYF. The CDR3 DNA sequence: TGCAGTGCTAGTGGCCGACAGGGGGCGCATGGATGGACCCAGTACTTC. This sequence joins TRBV20-1 and TRBJ2-5; 10 bases fit TRBD1. CDR3 length: 16 residues. Germline CDR1 reads DFQATT; CDR2 reads SNEGSKA (reference sequence). V gave up 3 bases and J gave up 7 bases; unmatched junction bases: 14.

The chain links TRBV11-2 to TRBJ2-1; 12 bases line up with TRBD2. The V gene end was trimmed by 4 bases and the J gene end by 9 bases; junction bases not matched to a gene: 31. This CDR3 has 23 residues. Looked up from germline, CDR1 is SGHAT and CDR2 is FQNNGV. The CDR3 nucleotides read TGTGCCAGCAGCTCATGGGACAGACCCGCGACTAGCGGGAGCCTCCCGCTACAGGGTGAGCAGTTCTTC. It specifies CASSSWDRPATSGSLPLQGEQFF.

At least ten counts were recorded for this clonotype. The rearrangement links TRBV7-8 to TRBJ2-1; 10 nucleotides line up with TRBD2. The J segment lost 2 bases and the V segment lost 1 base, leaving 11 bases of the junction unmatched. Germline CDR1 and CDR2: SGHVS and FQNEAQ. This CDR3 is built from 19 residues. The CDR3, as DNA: TGTGCCAGCAGCTTAGATTTGCCGCTAGCGGGAGATACCTACAATGAGCAGTTCTTC. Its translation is CASSLDLPLAGDTYNEQFF.

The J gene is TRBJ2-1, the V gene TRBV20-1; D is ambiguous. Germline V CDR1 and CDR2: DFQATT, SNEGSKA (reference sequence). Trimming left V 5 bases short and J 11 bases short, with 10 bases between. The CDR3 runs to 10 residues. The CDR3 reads CSAPIDKQFF. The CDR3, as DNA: TGCAGTGCTCCAATAGATAAGCAGTTCTTC.

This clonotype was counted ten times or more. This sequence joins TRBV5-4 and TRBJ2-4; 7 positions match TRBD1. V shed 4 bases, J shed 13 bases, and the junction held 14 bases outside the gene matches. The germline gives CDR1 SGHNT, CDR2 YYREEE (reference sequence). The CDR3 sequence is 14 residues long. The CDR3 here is CASSVGTEQVGQYF. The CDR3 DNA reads TGTGCCAGCAGCGTCGGGACAGAGCAAGTAGGCCAGTACTTC.

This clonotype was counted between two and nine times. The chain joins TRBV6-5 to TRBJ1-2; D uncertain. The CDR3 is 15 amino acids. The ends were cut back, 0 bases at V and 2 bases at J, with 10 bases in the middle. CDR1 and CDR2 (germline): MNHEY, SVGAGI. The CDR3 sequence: CASSYSRPPNYGYTF. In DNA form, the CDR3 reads TGTGCCAGCAGTTACTCGAGGCCGCCCAACTATGGCTACACCTTC.

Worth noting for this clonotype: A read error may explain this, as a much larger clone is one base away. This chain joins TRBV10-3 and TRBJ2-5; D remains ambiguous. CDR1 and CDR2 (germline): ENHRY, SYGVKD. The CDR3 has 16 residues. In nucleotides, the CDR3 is TGTGCCATCAGTAGCGTCGTAATAGGGCTACAAGAGACCCGGTACTTC. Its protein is CAISSVVIGLQETRYF.

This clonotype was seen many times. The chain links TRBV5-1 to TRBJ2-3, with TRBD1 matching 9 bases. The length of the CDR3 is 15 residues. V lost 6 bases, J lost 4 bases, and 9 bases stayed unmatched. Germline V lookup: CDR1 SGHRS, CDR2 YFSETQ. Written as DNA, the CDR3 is TGCGCCAGCAACTCCCGGGACAGGGTTTCAGATACGCAGTATTTT. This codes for CASNSRDRVSDTQYF. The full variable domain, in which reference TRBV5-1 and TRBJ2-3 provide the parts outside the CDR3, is KAGVTQTPRYLIKTRGQQVTLSCSPISGHRSVSWYQQTPGQGLQFLFEYFSETQRNKGNFPGRFSGRQFSNSRSEMNVSTLELGDSALYLCASNSRDRVSDTQYFGPGTRLTVL.

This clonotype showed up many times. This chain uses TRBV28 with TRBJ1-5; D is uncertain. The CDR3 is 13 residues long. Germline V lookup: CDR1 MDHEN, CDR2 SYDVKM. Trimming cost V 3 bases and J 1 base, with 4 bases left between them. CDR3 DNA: TGTGCCAGCAGTTTTGGGAGCAATCAGCCCCAGCATTTT. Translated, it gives CASSFGSNQPQHF.

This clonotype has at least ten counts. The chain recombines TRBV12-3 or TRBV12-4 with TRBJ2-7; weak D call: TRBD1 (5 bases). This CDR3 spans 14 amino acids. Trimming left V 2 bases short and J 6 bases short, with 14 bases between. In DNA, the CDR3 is TGTGCCAGCAGTTTACAGGGCACACTGGGCGAGCAGTACTTC. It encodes CASSLQGTLGEQYF.

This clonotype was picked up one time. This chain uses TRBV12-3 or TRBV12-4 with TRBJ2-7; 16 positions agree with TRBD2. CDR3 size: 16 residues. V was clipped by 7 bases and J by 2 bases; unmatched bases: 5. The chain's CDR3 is CASTPGLAGGPYEQYF. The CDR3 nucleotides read TGTGCCAGCACCCCGGGACTAGCGGGAGGGCCCTACGAGCAGTACTTC.

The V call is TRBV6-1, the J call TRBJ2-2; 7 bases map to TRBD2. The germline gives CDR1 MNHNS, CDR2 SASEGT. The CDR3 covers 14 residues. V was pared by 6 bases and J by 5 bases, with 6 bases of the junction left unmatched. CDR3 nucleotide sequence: TGTGCCAGCAGAAAGGGCGGGAGAACCGGGGAGCTGTTTTTT. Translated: CASRKGGRTGELFF.